This TCR beta chain was found in a study of CD8+ T cells in alopecia areata (dated 2018 in TCRdb). Looking at the study overall: Treated patients were enrolled in an open-label pilot trial of oral tofacitinib at 5 to 10 mg twice daily for moderate-to-severe alopecia areata. Tofacitinib was administered for 6 to 18 months, and 6 months of follow-up off drug were then conducted to assess delayed response and recurrence. For the treated patients, the SALT score, which quantifies what percentage of scalp surface area is affected, served as the measure of disease severity. The study used high-throughput TCRbeta sequencing to examine T cell clonal expansion in alopecia areata, in both the C3H/HeJ mouse model and human patients. In humans, TCRbeta sequencing was performed on scalp tissue and on sorted CD4+ and CD8+ peripheral blood T cells from healthy controls and from patients with patchy or totalis/universalis alopecia areata. Biopsies were taken from tofacitinib-treated patients at baseline and again at 4 and 24 weeks into treatment, and several of those patients also had a later scalp biopsy. Clonality in the scalp was compared among normal scalp (n=4), patchy alopecia areata scalp (n=8), and alopecia totalis/universalis scalp (n=8). The RNA source kit depended on sample type: the PAXgene miRNA kit for fixed scalp, the miRNeasy kit for PBMCs, and the RNeasy kit for mouse skin. immunoSEQ multiplex PCR using 35 Vbeta forward primers and 13 Jbeta reverse primers was used to amplify TCRbeta CDR3 regions.

This clone has only one observation. The clone's antigen remains unknown. Qualities for individual bases were not recorded, and no much larger clone is one base off. The treatment or condition label corresponds to: oral pan-JAK inhibitor, 5-10 mg twice daily. Peripheral blood and lesional scalp punch biopsies were obtained from patients with alopecia areata. PBMCs were isolated by density centrifugation and stained for CD3, CD4 and CD8, after which CD4+ and CD8+ T cells were sorted on a FACSAria. The research as a whole found: Because the treated cohort was small and included a single nonresponder, larger studies are needed to assess links between baseline CD8+ expansion and response. Compared with normal scalp, lesional scalp had higher clonality and more expanded CD8+ clones, particularly in alopecia totalis/universalis, a pattern that suggests antigenic drive. Many expanded lesional clones were found to persist in scalp and blood during tofacitinib treatment, and relapse after treatment cessation may be partly explained by this persistence. Resident alphabeta T cells in normal human skin are also sequenced, complicating scalp TCR repertoire analysis, unlike mouse skin dominated by gammadelta T cells. Tofacitinib significantly decreased scalp clonality and the number of expanded CD8+ clones among the top 100 scalp clones. TCR sequences shared between patients were less clear than in mice, possibly partly because of HLA diversity in the patient population.

Library creation used the immunoSEQ multiplex PCR assay. For TCR sequencing, RNA was extracted from every sample and reverse transcribed into cDNA to serve as template. SuperScript III was used to make first-strand cDNA, primed with a 2:1 mix of oligo-dT and random hexamers. A synthetic immune receptor repertoire was used to gauge amplification bias, and whatever bias remained was removed computationally. From the authors' description of their analysis: Raw reads were preprocessed to remove errors, and CDR3 was defined according to IMGT conventions as the region from the conserved cysteine to phenylalanine. To get clonality, Shannon entropy was normalized by log2 of the number of productive unique TCRs and the result was subtracted from 1. Whether scalp clones were CD4 or CD8 was inferred by matching scalp TCRbeta sequences against CD4 and CD8 repertoires sorted from blood. TCRdb carries this immuneACCESS record with in-frame sequences only. Its versions omit some clonotypes, under half of them owing to an unresolved V gene in the studies checked, with the rest unexplained. Clone size and V and J calls were adopted from that table, with D and trimming inferred from the DNA. In all, the sample holds roughly 210,000 clones, and roughly two fifths of those were seen once. The ten largest clones capture over 2.5% of the sample.

Looking up the germline V gene yields CDR1 MDHEN and CDR2 SYDVKM. V is pared back by 5 bases and J by 4 bases, with 14 bases lying between the germline termini. Measured from the cysteine to the phenylalanine, the CDR3 is 14 residues long. The kept DNA is CDR3 alone, 42 bases in frame from the first base. The sequenced sample was CD4+ T cells sorted from blood, obtained at approximately week 36, from a patient treated with tofacitinib. This chain is built from TRBV28 and TRBJ2-5; TRBD2 might be the D gene, on 5 matching bases. The receptor was isolated from a human donor with alopecia areata. The CDR3 region has the sequence CASSPADGLETQYF. Here is the DNA: TGTGCCAGCAGTCCAGCGGACGGCCTAGAGACCCAGTACTTC.